This T cell receptor beta chain stems from a study of blood T cell repertoires in COVID-19. This CDR3 has 14 amino acids. Germline V CDR1 and CDR2: LNHDA, SQIVND (reference sequence). V was pared by 1 base and J by 1 base, with 0 bases of the junction left unmatched. Original data processing: Scientists estimated how many nucleated cells there were by amplifying reference gene primers. Data came from immunoSEQ multiplex PCR; TCRdb stores just in-frame clones and leaves some out. The DNA was the basis for D and trimming; V, J and clone size are from that table. The data hold more than 150,000 clones, with around nine tenths observed a single time. With respect to this clone: This CDR3 is also generated by other DNA sequences in the sample.

The chain employs TRBV19 and TRBJ2-7; TRBD1 matches at 8 bases. The sample consisted of peripheral blood. The TCR sequence derives from a man aged 35 to 55 with active or convalescent COVID-19. CDR3 bases: TGTGCCAGTAGTATAGGGACAGGGTCCTACGAGCAGTACTTC. Its translation is CASSIGTGSYEQYF.